This T cell receptor (beta chain) was identified in a study of CD8+ T cells in alopecia areata. Treatment in this sample: oral pan-JAK inhibitor, 5-10 mg twice daily. It was cDNA, reverse transcribed from extracted RNA, that served as the sequencing template. The method was immunoSEQ multiplex PCR; TCRdb's version includes in-frame clones alone and lacks a portion of them. The table lists about 140,000 clones, 80% to 90% of them singletons. The sequenced sample was CD8+ T cells sorted from blood, obtained at week 4, from a patient treated with tofacitinib. This clonotype originated in a human donor with alopecia areata.

In DNA, the CDR3 is TGTGCCAGCAGCCCCGGGACAGGGCCCTCCTACGAGCAGTACTTC. It specifies CASSPGTGPSYEQYF. V usage is TRBV5-4 and J usage is TRBJ2-7, with 9 bases matching TRBD1. The junction had 5 bases not matched to a gene; V was cut back by 4 bases and J by 0 bases. The length of the CDR3 is 15 residues. Germline lookup yields CDR1 SGHNT and CDR2 YYREEE (reference sequence). The complete variable domain, with remaining parts taken from reference TRBV5-4 and TRBJ2-7, reads ETGVTQSPTHLIKTRGQQVTLRCSSQSGHNTVSWYQQALGQGPQFIFQYYREEENGRGNFPPRFSGLQFPNYSSELNVNALELDDSALYLCASSPGTGPSYEQYFGPGTRLTVT.